This TCR beta chain was captured by sequencing in a study of blood T cell repertoires in COVID-19. Looking at the study overall: The United States, Italy and Spain were the sources of the acute and convalescent COVID-19 samples.

Original methodology: Cell counts per sample came from amplifying reference gene primers. Sequencing used immunoSEQ multiplex PCR; TCRdb keeps in-frame clones, though not all of them. The DNA was the basis for D and trimming; V, J and clone size are from that table. The sample consists of 60,000 or so clones, roughly 74% of them appearing once. Germline loops: CDR1 SGHAT, CDR2 FQNNGV. V gave up 1 base and J gave up 5 bases, with 13 bases separating them. The CDR3 is made up of 15 amino acids. This chain uses TRBV11-2 with TRBJ2-3, with D maybe TRBD2 (6 bases). Material for sequencing was peripheral blood. The source of this sequence is a human donor in a cohort sampled during active COVID-19. The CDR3 loop reads CASSLGGGVGDTQYF. DNA for the CDR3: TGTGCCAGCAGCTTAGGGGGCGGGGTTGGAGATACGCAGTATTTT.